Sequencing of this T cell receptor (beta chain) was carried out in a study of beta chain features in type 1 diabetes. General study points: Among all four CD4+ subsets, Type 1 diabetes patients had TCRB CDR3s that were moderately but significantly shorter.

The purity of all sorted populations exceeded 98%. CDR3 length equals 16 residues. Trimming shortened V by 3 bases and J by 4 bases, and 17 bases separated the two germline ends. From germline, CDR1 is SGHRS and CDR2 YFSETQ. Expressed TCRB transcripts were sequenced because the isolated RNA had all been reverse transcribed beforehand. Some clones are missing from TCRdb's copy, which holds only in-frame ones; the method was immunoSEQ multiplex PCR. Here the sample spans hundreds of thousands of clones, around 15% being singletons. As regards this clone: Its specificity is unknown.

The receptor was derived from a young man with type 1 diabetes. Sequenced material: naive CD4+ T cells from blood. The chain carries TRBV5-1 and TRBJ2-1; either TRBD1 or TRBD2 may supply D (5 bases each). The DNA for the CDR3 is TGCGCCAGCAGCTCTTTGACAGTGGGGGATTACAATGAGCAGTTCTTC. Its protein is CASSSLTVGDYNEQFF.